This T cell receptor (beta chain) originates from a study of blood T cell repertoires in COVID-19. In the study overall: The United States, Italy and Spain provided the acute and convalescent COVID-19 samples. In each case, the material was cDNA or gDNA derived from T cells, B-cell-depleted T cells, or PBMCs.

CDR3 length equals 14 residues. CDR1 is SEHNR, CDR2 FQNEAQ, per germline (reference sequence). V lost 2 bases and J lost 4, with 9 bases in between. As originally analysed: Estimated nucleated cell counts came from reference gene primer amplification. Clones were sequenced by immunoSEQ multiplex PCR, and TCRdb holds only the in-frame ones, with some missing. That table is the source of V, J and clone size, and D and trimming were worked out from the DNA. The sample shows some 40,000 clones, over 65% of them seen only once. The rearrangement uses TRBV7-9 and TRBJ1-5; D is possibly TRBD1 (5 bases). Sequenced sample: peripheral blood. The clonotype comes from a man in his 70s with acute or convalescent COVID-19. CDR3 coding DNA: TGTGCCAGCAGCTTACAGGGCCCTAATCAGCCCCAGCATTTT. Translated, it gives CASSLQGPNQPQHF.